Below are 15 T cell receptor beta chains sequenced from a single sample in a study of blood T cell repertoires in COVID-19. Repertoires were generated with immunoSEQ multiplex PCR, while TCRdb's copy carries only in-frame clones and drops some. The sample has roughly 290,000 clones, 70% to 85% seen once. Sequencing input: peripheral blood. The receptors were gathered from a human donor with COVID-19, enrolled during active disease. The donor label of this sample is uncertain.

This chain uses TRBV11-3 with TRBJ2-1; the match to TRBD2 covers 8 bases. This CDR3 has 16 residues. V was pared by 1 base and J by 6 bases, with 8 bases of the junction left unmatched. The germline V gene encodes CDR1 SGHNT and CDR2 YENEEA. CDR3 in amino acids: CASSLAGGPTSNEQFF. The DNA for the CDR3 is TGTGCCAGCAGCTTAGCGGGAGGGCCAACTTCCAATGAGCAGTTCTTC.

The chain's CDR3 is CASSDPTTNEKLFF. The CDR3 DNA reads TGTGCCAGCAGTGACCCAACAACTAATGAAAAACTGTTTTTT. The chain is built from TRBV6-1 and TRBJ1-4; no clear D gene. Trimming took off 3 bases at V and 0 bases at J, with 5 bases between the two ends. Germline V gives CDR1 MNHNS, CDR2 SASEGT. This CDR3 contains 14 residues.

This chain uses TRBV3-1 (or the pseudogene TRBV3-2) with TRBJ2-1, with 7 bases identical to TRBD2. CDR3 size: 17 residues. Germline trimming cut 5 bases from V and 5 bases from J; bases unmatched to any gene: 15. Germline assignment: CDR1 LGHDT and CDR2 YNNKEL (reference sequence). The CDR3 reads CASSNLPSQRGDNEQFF. CDR3 sequence (DNA): TGTGCCAGCAGCAACTTACCGTCCCAGCGGGGAGACAATGAGCAGTTCTTC.

This rearrangement joins TRBV6-5 to TRBJ1-6, with 9 bases fitting TRBD1. V dropped 7 bases and J dropped 9; count of bases not matched to a gene: 10. This CDR3 spans 15 amino acids. The germline CDR1 and CDR2 sequences are MNHEY and SVGAGI. The DNA of the CDR3 is TGTGCCAGCAACAAATCCGGGACAGGGCCTTCACCCCTCCACTTT. This codes for CASNKSGTGPSPLHF.

This chain joins TRBV4-1 and TRBJ2-7; a weak D match, TRBD1 (5 bases). The CDR3 spans 16 residues. Looked up from germline, CDR1 is MGHRA and CDR2 is YSYEKL. With 1 base removed from V and 3 bases from J, the gap between germline ends came to 16 bases. CDR3 in DNA: TGCGCCAGCAGCCAAGGGGTCAGGGTTTCCATCTACGAGCAGTACTTC. Residues: CASSQGVRVSIYEQYF.

The V gene is TRBV7-3, the J gene TRBJ1-1; 8 bases agree with TRBD1. Trimming removed 3 bases from V and 5 bases from J; junction bases left unmatched: 5. Germline V gene data show CDR1 as SGHTA and CDR2 as FQGTGA. This CDR3 has 14 amino acids. The CDR3 is CASSFSGGITEAFF. CDR3 nucleotide sequence: TGTGCCAGCAGCTTTTCAGGGGGCATAACTGAAGCTTTCTTT. Full variable domain (rest looked up from reference TRBV7-3 and TRBJ1-1): GAGVSQTPSNKVTEKGKYVELRCDPISGHTALYWYRQSLGQGPEFLIYFQGTGAADDSGLPNDRFFAVRPEGSVSTLKIQRTERGDSAVYLCASSFSGGITEAFFGQGTRLTVV.

The rearrangement joins TRBV24-1 to TRBJ1-2, with D maybe TRBD1 (6 bases). V shed 7 bases and J shed 8 bases, with 19 bases lying between them. Germline V CDR1 and CDR2: KGHDR, SFDVKD. This CDR3 is built from 14 residues. The CDR3, as DNA: TGTGCCACCAGCCCTCCAGGGGAGTGGGGCGGCTACACCTTC. Translated: CATSPPGEWGGYTF.

V is TRBV7-2 and J is TRBJ2-7; 9 nucleotides line up with TRBD1. V shed 1 base and J 4 bases; nucleotides not matched to a gene: 2. Per germline, CDR1 SGHTA and CDR2 FQGNSA. CDR3 length equals 14 residues. The CDR3, as DNA: TGTGCCAGCAGCTTAGAGGGACAGGGATACGAGCAGTACTTC. Its protein product is CASSLEGQGYEQYF.

This chain uses TRBV7-9 with TRBJ2-5; TRBD1 agrees at 7 bases. This CDR3 region has 14 residues. The trim removed 3 bases at V and 4 bases at J, leaving 5 bases unmatched. Per the germline V gene, CDR1 is SEHNR and CDR2 is FQNEAQ (reference sequence). The CDR3 region has the DNA TGTGCCAGCAGCTTGTGGACAGGCGGAGAGACCCAGTACTTC. Its protein product is CASSLWTGGETQYF.

In its sample, this clone was seen a few times. The chain recombines TRBV27 with TRBJ1-5; maybe TRBD1 (6 bases). The CDR3 is 15 residues long. Looked up from germline, CDR1 is MNHEY and CDR2 is SMNVEV (reference sequence). V lost 5 bases, J lost 6 bases, and 17 bases lay in between. In DNA, the CDR3 is TGTGCCAGCAGTCCCCCGGGACAAGCGACTCAGCCCCAGCATTTT. It translates to CASSPPGQATQPQHF.

This chain connects TRBV7-9 to TRBJ2-1; 7 positions match TRBD2. The V gene end was trimmed by 5 bases and the J gene end by 5 bases; junction bases not matched to a gene: 6. This CDR3 contains 14 residues. Germline CDR1 reads SEHNR; CDR2 reads FQNEAQ (reference sequence). The CDR3 DNA sequence: TGTGCCAGCAGCCCCAGCGGGAACAACAATGAGCAGTTCTTC. Its translation: CASSPSGNNNEQFF.

The rearrangement links TRBV18 to TRBJ1-3; D unresolved. The germline V and J ends were trimmed by 3 bases and 8 bases, with 8 bases remaining between them. In germline, CDR1 is KGHSH, CDR2 LQKENI. The CDR3 spans 12 residues. In DNA form, the CDR3 reads TGTGCCAGCTCACCCGGCGGCGACACCATATATTTT. Protein product: CASSPGGDTIYF. Variable domain in full (rest from reference TRBV18 and TRBJ1-3): NAGVMQNPRHLVRRRGQEARLRCSPMKGHSHVYWYRQLPEEGLKFMVYLQKENIIDESGMPKERFSAEFPKEGPSILRIQQVVRGDSAAYFCASSPGGDTIYFGEGSWLTVV.

The CDR3: CASSSLGQGTYEQYF. The CDR3, as DNA: TGTGCCAGCAGCTCACTCGGACAAGGGACCTACGAGCAGTACTTC. The gene calls are TRBV7-9 and TRBJ2-7; maybe TRBD1 (5 bases). V was trimmed by 4 bases and J by 2 bases, leaving 15 bases between them. Germline assignment: CDR1 SEHNR and CDR2 FQNEAQ (reference sequence). This CDR3 comprises 15 residues.

The CDR3 DNA is TGTGCCAGTAGTCGGACAGTTTTGGGGGAGCTGTTTTTT. It is translated as CASSRTVLGELFF. The V call is TRBV19, the J call TRBJ2-2, with D possibly matching TRBD1 (6 bases). Per the germline V gene, CDR1 is LNHDA and CDR2 is SQIVND (reference sequence). V was clipped by 5 bases and J by 8 bases, with 12 bases between them. The CDR3 length is 13 residues.

Comments on this clone: At the DNA level, this CDR3 is encoded by other sequences in the same sample as well. CDR3 protein: CSVMTGGNTEAFF. In DNA, the CDR3 is TGCAGCGTCATGACAGGGGGGAACACTGAAGCTTTCTTT. V gene TRBV29-1 combines with J gene TRBJ1-1; 9 bases line up with TRBD1. Per the germline V gene, CDR1 is SQVTM and CDR2 is ANQGSEA. CDR3 length: 13 amino acids. The junction had 3 bases not matched to a gene; V was cut back by 6 bases and J by 1 base.